The sequence of this T cell receptor beta chain was determined in a study of T-cell memory formation after mild COVID-19. After 5'RACE with constant-segment primers, TCR alpha and TCR beta cDNA libraries carrying sample barcodes and UMIs were obtained. TCRdb redid the calling of the 5' RACE reads with MiXCR, one entry per CDR3 protein. The sample has just over 300,000 distinct CDR3 sequences, roughly a fifth seen once. The CDR3 loop spans 13 amino acids. Trimming shortened V by 3 bases and J by 8 bases, and 11 bases separated the two germline ends. Germline assignment: CDR1 LGHNA and CDR2 YSLEER. The chain links TRBV4-3 to TRBJ2-4; D is undetermined. The sequence was obtained from a man aged 18 to 29 who had mild COVID-19 (a few samples of this study predate the infection). Cell type and time point are not known. The sequencing input was PBMCs or a T cell subset sorted from them (not recorded which). The CDR3 DNA reads TGCGCCAGCAGCCAGGAAGGGTTGGACATTCAGTACTTC. Protein sequence: CASSQEGLDIQYF.